Each of the 22 T cell receptor beta chains below was sequenced from the same sample in a study of T-cell reconstitution after alpha-beta-depleted transplantation in children. Unique molecular identifiers were incorporated into the prepared TCRbeta library. From the PCR reads, TCRdb called clonotypes with MiXCR, one entry per CDR3 protein. This table holds 300,000 to 400,000 distinct CDR3 sequences, about a quarter found once. The specimen comprised PBMCs, mostly from graft donor cells, sampled 180 days after TCRalphabeta/CD19-depleted stem cell transplant. Receptors were obtained from a male patient aged 5 to 17 who had a stem cell transplant for acute lymphoblastic leukemia, so the T cells may come from the graft donor.

This clonotype was picked up one time. The chain uses TRBV9 and TRBJ2-7; 8 bases align to TRBD2. After removal of 3 bases from V and 2 bases from J, the junction contained 4 bases not matched to a gene. From germline, CDR1 is SGDLS and CDR2 YYNGEE. The CDR3 has 14 residues. The CDR3: CASSEGSGTYEQYF. Written as DNA, the CDR3 is TGTGCCAGCAGCGAAGGTAGCGGGACCTACGAGCAGTACTTC.

The table lists this clonotype with a few counts. The chain couples TRBV7-9 to TRBJ2-5; 9 nucleotides line up with TRBD1. Germline lookup yields CDR1 SEHNR and CDR2 FQNEAQ (reference sequence). Trimming at V came to 6 bases and at J to 6 bases, leaving 14 bases not matched to a gene. The CDR3 has 16 amino acids. CDR3 loop: CASSTGTGTLGKTQYF. CDR3 in DNA: TGTGCCAGCAGTACCGGGACAGGGACCCTTGGGAAGACCCAGTACTTC.

Of note for this clonotype: Mismatch with germline at one junction end may stem from a read error. This chain uses TRBV29-1 with TRBJ2-2; D may match TRBD1 or TRBD2 (5 bases each). The CDR3 is made up of 16 amino acids. The germline CDR1 and CDR2 sequences are SQVTM and ANQGSEA. The CDR3 DNA sequence: TGCAGCGTTGGTAAAACAGCCGGGGCGAACACCGGGGAGCCGTTTTTT. Its protein is CSVGKTAGANTGEPFF.

The chain has TRBV7-2 and TRBJ1-3, with D possibly TRBD1 on 6 matching bases. Deletions cut 2 bases from V and 4 bases from J, with 12 bases between. The V gene's germline CDR1 is SGHTA and CDR2 FQGNSA. This CDR3 region has 15 residues. CDR3 DNA sequence: TGTGCCAGCAGCTTATTACCGACAGGCGGAAACACCATATATTTT. Translation: CASSLLPTGGNTIYF.

This clonotype was found a few times. V and J are TRBV2 and TRBJ2-7; D is possibly TRBD2 (6 bases). In germline, CDR1 is SNHLY, CDR2 FYNNEI. The length of the CDR3 is 14 residues. Trimming cost V 9 bases and J 1 base, with 16 bases left between them. The CDR3 DNA reads as TGTGCCAGTTTTTCTAGCGTTCAATCCTACGAGCAGTACTTC. Translated, it gives CASFSSVQSYEQYF. Looking up the rest from reference TRBV2 and TRBJ2-7 gives the full variable domain: EPEVTQTPSHQVTQMGQEVILRCVPISNHLYFYWYRQILGQKVEFLVSFYNNEISEKSEIFDDQFSVERPDGSNFTLKIRSTKLEDSAMYFCASFSSVQSYEQYFGPGTRLTVT.

The V and J genes are TRBV7-6 and TRBJ2-1; 12 bases map to TRBD2. The CDR3 is 15 amino acids. V gave up 5 bases and J gave up 6 bases; unmatched junction bases: 5. The germline CDR1 and CDR2 sequences are SGHVS and FNYEAQ. In DNA form, the CDR3 reads TGTGCCAGCAGCCGCGGGACTAGCGGGCCCAATGAGCAGTTCTTC. Residues: CASSRGTSGPNEQFF.

This clonotype turned up a few times. The chain combines TRBV5-1 with TRBJ1-1; D gene ambiguous. Germline CDR1 and CDR2: SGHRS and YFSETQ. Trimming shortened V by 2 bases and J by 1 base, and 9 bases separated the two germline ends. This CDR3 spans 14 amino acids. The CDR3 loop reads CASSLEGWNTEAFF. Here the CDR3 DNA reads TGCGCCAGCAGCTTAGAGGGTTGGAACACTGAAGCTTTCTTT.

The sample holds one count of this clonotype. This chain joins TRBV24-1 and TRBJ2-1; D is ambiguous. There are 13 residues in the CDR3. Trimming cost V 9 bases and J 5 bases, with 13 bases left between them. Germline V gene lookup returns CDR1 KGHDR and CDR2 SFDVKD. The CDR3 reads CATQAIGNNEQFF. The CDR3 DNA sequence: TGTGCCACCCAGGCTATTGGGAACAATGAGCAGTTCTTC.

J is TRBJ2-7 and V is TRBV7-6; D is uncertain. Looked up from germline, CDR1 is SGHVS and CDR2 is FNYEAQ. V was trimmed by 4 bases and J by 3 bases, leaving 10 bases between them. The CDR3 consists of 13 residues. CDR3 nucleotide sequence: TGTGCCAGCAGCTATAGAGCCAGCTACGAGCAGTACTTC. Translated: CASSYRASYEQYF.

There are a few counts of this clonotype. The chain couples TRBV7-6 to TRBJ2-5; 8 bases fit TRBD1. This CDR3 spans 15 amino acids. Germline lookup yields CDR1 SGHVS and CDR2 FNYEAQ. V lost 1 base, J lost 4 bases, and 5 bases stayed unmatched. The CDR3: CASSLVVRGPETQYF. The CDR3 DNA reads as TGTGCCAGCAGCTTAGTTGTCAGGGGGCCAGAGACCCAGTACTTC.

This clonotype has just a few counts. This chain joins TRBV14 and TRBJ1-1, with D perhaps TRBD1 (5 bases). The germline gives CDR1 SGHDN, CDR2 FVKESK. CDR3 length: 17 amino acids. With 0 bases removed from V and 0 bases from J, the gap between germline ends came to 14 bases. The CDR3 DNA sequence: TGTGCCAGCAGCCAAGATTGGGGGGTCCGATTGAACACTGAAGCTTTCTTT. Translated, it gives CASSQDWGVRLNTEAFF.

This clonotype appeared a few times. The chain employs TRBV11-2 and TRBJ2-2; D not resolved. CDR3 size: 18 residues. V lost 3 bases and J 4 bases, leaving 21 bases between the germline ends. Germline V CDR1 and CDR2: SGHAT, FQNNGV. The CDR3 sequence is CASSFGRQASRLTGELFF. DNA for the CDR3: TGTGCCAGCAGCTTTGGCCGTCAGGCAAGCCGGCTCACCGGGGAGCTGTTTTTT.

This clonotype was seen a few times. The chain links TRBV9 to TRBJ2-3, with TRBD2 identical over 11 bases. Germline CDR1 and CDR2: SGDLS and YYNGEE. The CDR3 sequence is 17 residues long. V shed 5 bases and J 10 bases; nucleotides not matched to a gene: 18. The CDR3 sequence is CASSPRETSGEIRAQYF. In DNA form, the CDR3 reads TGTGCCAGCAGTCCAAGGGAGACTAGCGGGGAGATCCGTGCGCAGTATTTT.

This clonotype showed up just a few times. V gene TRBV12-3 or TRBV12-4 combines with J gene TRBJ2-7; D call uncertain. Trimming took 4 bases from V and 5 from J, leaving 12 bases between them. The CDR3 is 13 residues long. The CDR3: CASSSAGYHEQYF. The CDR3 nucleotides read TGTGCCAGCAGTTCCGCCGGGTACCACGAGCAGTACTTC.

The chain carries TRBV7-9 and TRBJ2-1; D uncertain. V lost 1 base to trimming and J lost 2 bases, with 9 bases between them. CDR1 and CDR2 from the germline V gene are SEHNR and FQNEAQ (reference sequence). The CDR3 has 15 amino acids. CDR3 DNA: TGTGCCAGCAGCTTAGGGTTATGGACCTACAATGAGCAGTTCTTC. Encoded protein: CASSLGLWTYNEQFF.

In DNA, the CDR3 is TGCAGTGCATCCAGGACTAGAACCTACGAGCAGTACTTC. Amino acids: CSASRTRTYEQYF. The chain is built from TRBV20-1 and TRBJ2-7, with 7 bases matching TRBD2. Trimming cost V 6 bases and J 2 bases; bases outside gene matches: 7. Germline V gene lookup returns CDR1 DFQATT and CDR2 SNEGSKA (reference sequence). This CDR3 has 13 amino acids.

This clonotype has more than one count but fewer than ten. The V gene is TRBV18, the J gene TRBJ1-1, with D tentatively TRBD1 (6 bases). The CDR3 covers 14 residues. Germline CDR1 and CDR2: KGHSH and LQKENI. V dropped 8 bases and J dropped 1 base, with 14 bases sitting between them. CDR3 nucleotides: TGTGCCAGCGTAAAGGGGGGAGAGAACACTGAAGCTTTCTTT. Protein sequence: CASVKGGENTEAFF. The whole variable domain, remainder taken from reference TRBV18 and TRBJ1-1, is NAGVMQNPRHLVRRRGQEARLRCSPMKGHSHVYWYRQLPEEGLKFMVYLQKENIIDESGMPKERFSAEFPKEGPSILRIQQVVRGDSAAYFCASVKGGENTEAFFGQGTRLTVV.

This clonotype was seen more than once but under ten times. The gene calls are TRBV7-3 and TRBJ2-2, with D possibly matching TRBD1 (6 bases). This CDR3 is built from 15 residues. The germline gives CDR1 SGHTA, CDR2 FQGTGA. V was cut by 5 bases and J by 1 base, with 11 bases left in between. The CDR3 protein is CASSKDRRNTGELFF. DNA of the CDR3: TGTGCCAGCAGCAAAGACAGGCGGAACACCGGGGAGCTGTTTTTT.

This clonotype was observed a handful of times. The CDR3 protein is CASSVAHGRARNEQFF. The CDR3 DNA follows: TGTGCCAGCAGCGTAGCCCACGGGAGGGCCAGAAATGAGCAGTTCTTC. The chain couples TRBV9 to TRBJ2-1; TRBD2 aligns across 8 bases. Germline trimming cut 0 bases from V and 7 bases from J; bases unmatched to any gene: 9. This CDR3 is 16 amino acids long. CDR1 is SGDLS, CDR2 YYNGEE, per germline. Full variable domain (missing parts from reference TRBV9 and TRBJ2-1): DSGVTQTPKHLITATGQRVTLRCSPRSGDLSVYWYQQSLDQGLQFLIQYYNGEERAKGNILERFSAQQFPDLHSELNLSSLELGDSALYFCASSVAHGRARNEQFFGPGTRLTVL.

As concerns this clonotype: The conserved phenylalanine or tryptophan is not found at the CDR3 terminus, so this likely reflects a read error. The genes are TRBV25-1 and TRBJ2-2; D call uncertain. This CDR3 region has 14 residues. The V end was cut by 9 bases, the J end by 6 bases, with 17 bases between. From germline, CDR1 is MGHDK and CDR2 SYGVNS. The CDR3 DNA reads as TGTGCCAGGGGCCCTGGATCCCGCTCCGGGGAGCTGTTTTGT. Residues: CARGPGSRSGELFC.

The chain links TRBV5-6 to TRBJ2-5, with D possibly being TRBD1 or TRBD2 (5 bases each). Germline CDR1 reads SGHDT; CDR2 reads YYEEEE. The CDR3 has 12 residues. V lost 0 bases and J 12 bases, leaving 12 bases between the germline ends. CDR3 DNA: TGTGCCAGCAGCTTGGCCGGGGCGATGAAGTACTTC. The encoded protein is CASSLAGAMKYF.

Remarks on this clonotype: A much larger clone lies a single base off, so this may be a read error. V gene TRBV20-1 combines with J gene TRBJ1-1, with D possibly matching TRBD1 (6 bases). The CDR3 is made up of 13 amino acids. Trimming pared 4 bases from V and 3 bases from J, leaving 12 bases between. Germline CDR1 is DFQATT and CDR2 is SNEGSKA (reference sequence). The CDR3 DNA is TGCAGTGCTACCCAGGGGAGGCACACTGAAGCTTTCTTT. Protein: CSATQGRHTEAFF.